One and the same sample provided the 9 T cell receptor beta chains below, sequenced in a study of technical replicates of blood from a few donors. Here immunoSEQ multiplex PCR was the method, and the copy in TCRdb shows in-frame clones only, minus some. The sample has approximately 74,000 clones; around nine tenths are singletons. The sample consisted of PBMCs. The source is a human donor in good health. Some clones in this sample may be carry-over from other donors' samples.

This chain links TRBV2 with TRBJ2-2, with 7 nucleotides matching TRBD2. Germline CDR1 SNHLY, CDR2 FYNNEI. The CDR3 totals 15 residues. J was trimmed by 5 bases and V by 8 bases; bases with no gene match: 11. CDR3 in DNA: TGTGCCAGCTCGGCTACTAGCGTAGGAACCGGGGAGCTGTTTTTT. Its protein product is CASSATSVGTGELFF.

The gene calls are TRBV2 and TRBJ2-5, with TRBD2 identical over 7 bases. The ends lost 3 bases at V and 10 bases at J; junction bases unmatched: 8. The CDR3 is made up of 13 amino acids. The V gene's germline CDR1 is SNHLY and CDR2 FYNNEI. In nucleotides, the CDR3 is TGTGCCAGCAGTGACGTATACTGGGGGGGCCAGTACTTC. This sequence encodes CASSDVYWGGQYF.

The chain carries TRBV18 and TRBJ2-7, with 9 bases lining up with TRBD1. CDR1 KGHSH and CDR2 LQKENI come from the germline V gene. V was pared by 2 bases and J by 4 bases, with 6 bases of the junction left unmatched. This CDR3 contains 15 residues. This CDR3 is CASSPTQGAQYEQYF. CDR3 in DNA: TGTGCCAGCTCACCAACACAGGGGGCACAGTACGAGCAGTACTTC.

The V and J genes are TRBV5-8 and TRBJ2-2; D is possibly TRBD2 (6 bases). This CDR3 comprises 15 residues. V lost 3 bases and J lost 0, with 9 bases in between. Per germline, CDR1 SGHTS and CDR2 YDEGEE. The CDR3 sequence: CASSWDFSNTGELFF. CDR3 bases: TGTGCCAGCAGCTGGGACTTTTCGAACACCGGGGAGCTGTTTTTT.

The sample holds a few counts of this clone. In nucleotides, the CDR3 is TGTGCCAGCAGCTTAGGGACAGGGGGCCTTGGCTACACCTTC. Translating it yields CASSLGTGGLGYTF. The V call is TRBV7-2, the J call TRBJ1-2; 11 bases agree with TRBD1. This CDR3 has 14 amino acids. Germline V lookup: CDR1 SGHTA, CDR2 FQGNSA. The V segment lost 1 base and the J segment 7 bases; nucleotides outside the gene matches: 2.

The chain's CDR3 is CASSERTGANYGYTF. Written as DNA, the CDR3 is TGTGCCAGCAGTGAAAGGACAGGGGCCAACTATGGCTACACCTTC. The chain recombines TRBV6-1 with TRBJ1-2; 9 positions agree with TRBD1. From germline, CDR1 is MNHNS and CDR2 SASEGT. The CDR3 covers 15 residues. The ends lost 2 bases at V and 2 bases at J; junction bases unmatched: 3.

The chain couples TRBV7-2 to TRBJ2-7; the D gene is possibly TRBD1 (5 bases). The CDR3 has 13 residues. Trimming cost V 4 bases and J 4 bases, with 11 bases left between them. Germline CDR1 is SGHTA and CDR2 is FQGNSA. The CDR3 protein is CASSSRQPYEQYF. The DNA for the CDR3 is TGTGCCAGCAGCTCCCGACAGCCTTACGAGCAGTACTTC.

This rearrangement joins TRBV7-2 to TRBJ2-7; 13 bases are a match to TRBD2. V dropped 2 bases and J dropped 0; count of bases not matched to a gene: 4. Germline loops: CDR1 SGHTA, CDR2 FQGNSA. The CDR3 sequence is 17 residues long. The DNA of the CDR3 is TGTGCCAGCAGCTTAAGGGGACTAGCGGGAAGCTCCTACGAGCAGTACTTC. Protein: CASSLRGLAGSSYEQYF.

The chain has TRBV4-3 and TRBJ2-2; 9 bases line up with TRBD1. The V gene's germline CDR1 is LGHNA and CDR2 YSLEER. Trimming cost V 3 bases and J 5 bases; bases outside gene matches: 7. The CDR3 is 16 residues long. Here the CDR3 DNA reads TGCGCCAGCAGCCAGAAAACAGGGGGCGGAACCGGGGAGCTGTTTTTT. Its protein product is CASSQKTGGGTGELFF.